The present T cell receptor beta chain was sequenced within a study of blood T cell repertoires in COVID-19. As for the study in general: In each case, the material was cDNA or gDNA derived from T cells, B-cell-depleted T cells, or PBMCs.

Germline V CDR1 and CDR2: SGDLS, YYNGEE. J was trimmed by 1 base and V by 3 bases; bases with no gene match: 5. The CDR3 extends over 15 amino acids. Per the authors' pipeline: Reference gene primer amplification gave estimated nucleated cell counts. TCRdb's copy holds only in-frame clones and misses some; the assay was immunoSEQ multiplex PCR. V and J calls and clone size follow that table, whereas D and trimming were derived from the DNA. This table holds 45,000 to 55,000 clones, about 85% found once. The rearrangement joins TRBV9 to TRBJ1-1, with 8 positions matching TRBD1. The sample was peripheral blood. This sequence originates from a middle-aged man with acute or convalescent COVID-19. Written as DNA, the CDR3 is TGTGCCAGCAGCGACGGACAGGGAGGGAACACTGAAGCTTTCTTT. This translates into CASSDGQGGNTEAFF.